One and the same sample provided the 28 T cell receptor beta chains below, sequenced in a study of T cell repertoires in cytomegalovirus infection. TCRdb used MiXCR to reprocess the reads, holding one entry per CDR3 protein. The table has roughly 250,000 distinct CDR3 sequences, roughly an eighth seen once. What was sequenced was PBMCs. Every receptor here comes from a human donor in good health (CMV status not recorded). Some clones in this sample may be carry-over from other donors' samples.

This clonotype showed up many times. The V call is TRBV12-3 or TRBV12-4, the J call TRBJ1-1; D ambiguous. This CDR3 has 14 amino acids. The ends were cut back, 6 bases at V and 2 bases at J, with 13 bases in the middle. CDR3 amino acids: CASSRAPINTEAFF. The CDR3 coding sequence is TGTGCCAGCAGCCGTGCCCCTATTAACACTGAAGCTTTCTTT.

This clonotype came up many times. The rearrangement joins TRBV19 to TRBJ2-6, with D possibly TRBD2 on 5 matching bases. The CDR3 is 14 residues long. Germline V lookup: CDR1 LNHDA, CDR2 SQIVND (reference sequence). V was clipped by 5 bases and J by 2 bases, with 7 bases between them. CDR3 sequence reads: CASSLGAGANVLTF. The CDR3 bases are TGTGCCAGTAGTCTCGGGGCTGGGGCCAACGTCCTGACTTTC.

The table lists this clonotype with many counts. The rearrangement links TRBV12-3 or TRBV12-4 to TRBJ2-5; 7 nucleotides align to TRBD2. V dropped 3 bases and J dropped 1; count of bases not matched to a gene: 5. This CDR3 is 15 amino acids long. Written as DNA, the CDR3 is TGTGCCAGCAGTTTCCAGCGGGGAATCCAAGAGACCCAGTACTTC. This translates into CASSFQRGIQETQYF.

This clonotype came up a few times. V and J are TRBV5-1 and TRBJ1-1; D perhaps matches TRBD1 (6 bases). There are 14 residues in the CDR3. Trimming removed 5 bases at V and 1 base at J, with 12 bases between. From germline, CDR1 is SGHRS and CDR2 YFSETQ. CDR3 bases: TGCGCCAGCAGGACTGACAGGCCGAACACTGAAGCTTTCTTT. Protein: CASRTDRPNTEAFF.

The chain links TRBV20-1 to TRBJ1-3, with D perhaps matching TRBD1 (5 bases). The CDR3 consists of 15 residues. Germline loops: CDR1 DFQATT, CDR2 SNEGSKA (reference sequence). The germline V and J ends were trimmed by 1 base and 0 bases, with 10 bases remaining between them. CDR3 in amino acids: CSARGDSVSGNTIYF. The CDR3 nucleotides read TGCAGTGCTAGAGGCGACAGCGTCTCTGGAAACACCATATATTTT.

This clonotype was observed at least ten times. The V gene is TRBV4-3, the J gene TRBJ1-4, with D possibly TRBD1 on 6 matching bases. This CDR3 region has 18 residues. The germline V gene encodes CDR1 LGHNA and CDR2 YSLEER. The V gene lost 4 bases and the J gene lost 7 bases, with 25 bases spanning the gap. CDR3 nucleotide sequence: TGCGCCAGCAGCCCGGAAGCCCCACACAGGGAGGTCGGTGAAAAACTGTTTTTT. Translating gives CASSPEAPHREVGEKLFF.

The genes are TRBV5-6 and TRBJ2-1; maybe TRBD1 (9 bases). The CDR3 is 20 amino acids. Germline V gene sequence: CDR1 SGHDT, CDR2 YYEEEE. Trimming pared 4 bases from V and 3 bases from J, leaving 29 bases between. The CDR3 DNA is TGTGCCAGCAGCCTACCCCCCGACAGGGGGGGACTAGGGATCTACAATGAGCAGTTCTTC. Its protein product is CASSLPPDRGGLGIYNEQFF.

This clonotype was observed at least ten times. This sequence joins TRBV5-4 and TRBJ2-7; TRBD1 agrees at 7 bases. This CDR3 region has 15 residues. Trimming took 0 bases from V and 1 from J; bases not matched to a gene: 4. CDR1 and CDR2 from the germline V gene are SGHNT and YYREEE (reference sequence). DNA for the CDR3: TGTGCCAGCAGCTTGGGGCAGGGGGTTTCCTACGAGCAGTACTTC. As protein: CASSLGQGVSYEQYF.

A few counts support this clonotype. This chain connects TRBV11-3 to TRBJ2-2; 9 bases are shared with TRBD1. V trimming: 3 bases; J trimming: 4 bases; junction bases outside the gene matches: 6. This CDR3 is built from 16 residues. The germline V gene encodes CDR1 SGHNT and CDR2 YENEEA. Here the CDR3 reads CASSFYGTGFTGELFF. DNA of the CDR3: TGTGCCAGCAGCTTCTACGGGACAGGGTTCACCGGGGAGCTGTTTTTT. Full variable domain (rest looked up from reference TRBV11-3 and TRBJ2-2): EAGVVQSPRYKIIEKKQPVAFWCNPISGHNTLYWYLQNLGQGPELLIRYENEEAVDDSQLPKDRFSAERLKGVDSTLKIQPAELGDSAVYLCASSFYGTGFTGELFFGEGSRLTVL.

With regard to this clonotype: Given a much more abundant clone one base away, this may be a read error. CDR3 loop: CASSSEDGRVYEQYF. The CDR3 bases are TGTGCCAGCAGCTCAGAGGATGGCAGGGTCTACGAGCAGTACTTC. J is TRBJ2-7 and V is TRBV11-3; the D gene is possibly TRBD1 (5 bases). In germline, CDR1 is SGHNT, CDR2 YENEEA. Trimming took off 4 bases at V and 3 bases at J, with 16 bases between the two ends. The CDR3 has 15 amino acids.

In its sample, this clonotype was seen a few times. CDR3 DNA sequence: TGTGCCATCAGCGTGGGGGGGTTCGACTATGGCTACACCTTC. It is translated as CAISVGGFDYGYTF. This chain uses TRBV10-3 with TRBJ1-2; maybe TRBD1 (5 bases). Trimming removed 6 bases from V and 3 bases from J, with 14 bases in between. The CDR3 contains 14 residues. Germline CDR1 ENHRY, CDR2 SYGVKD.

This clonotype was recorded many times. The chain combines TRBV7-2 with TRBJ2-7; D unresolved. V was pared by 5 bases and J by 2 bases, with 7 bases between. Per germline, CDR1 SGHTA and CDR2 FQGNSA. The CDR3 extends over 12 amino acids. CDR3 amino acids: CASSLEAYEQYF. The CDR3 coding sequence is TGTGCCAGCAGCCTAGAGGCCTACGAGCAGTACTTC. Filled out from reference TRBV7-2 and TRBJ2-7, the complete variable domain reads GAGVSQSPSNKVTEKGKDVELRCDPISGHTALYWYRQSLGQGLEFLIYFQGNSAPDKSGLPSDRFSAERTGGSVSTLTIQRTQQEDSAVYLCASSLEAYEQYFGPGTRLTVT.

This clonotype was counted many times. J is TRBJ2-3 and V is TRBV6-2 or TRBV6-3; the match to TRBD2 covers 8 bases. Germline V gene lookup returns CDR1 MNHEY and CDR2 SVGEGT. V trimming: 2 bases; J trimming: 2 bases; junction bases outside the gene matches: 6. There are 16 residues in the CDR3. CDR3 nucleotide sequence: TGTGCCAGCAGTTACGAAGCGGGGGAAGTCACAGATACGCAGTATTTT. This sequence encodes CASSYEAGEVTDTQYF.

The table lists this clonotype with many counts. The chain is built from TRBV24-1 and TRBJ2-1; possibly TRBD2 for D (6 bases). Trimming left V 4 bases short and J 2 bases short, with 17 bases between. CDR3 length: 17 amino acids. Germline V gene sequence: CDR1 KGHDR, CDR2 SFDVKD. CDR3 DNA: TGTGCCACCAGTGACTCCGGTGGGCGGGGTCCCTACAATGAGCAGTTCTTC. Translated: CATSDSGGRGPYNEQFF.

This clonotype was observed at least ten times. The chain recombines TRBV4-3 with TRBJ1-2; D uncertain. Germline lookup yields CDR1 LGHNA and CDR2 YSLEER. Trimming stripped 0 bases from V and 2 bases from J, with 10 bases between. The CDR3 has 15 amino acids. The CDR3 loop is CASSQDLQGNYGYTF. The CDR3 DNA sequence: TGCGCCAGCAGCCAAGATCTTCAAGGGAACTATGGCTACACCTTC.

The sample holds many counts of this clonotype. V usage is TRBV2 and J usage is TRBJ1-5; possibly TRBD1 for D (6 bases). This CDR3 has 15 amino acids. Germline V gene lookup returns CDR1 SNHLY and CDR2 FYNNEI. Trimming cost V 6 bases and J 2 bases, with 14 bases left between them. The CDR3 sequence is CASSRGGTGNQPQHF. CDR3 sequence (DNA): TGTGCCAGCAGCCGAGGGGGGACCGGCAATCAGCCCCAGCATTTT.

This clonotype was seen repeatedly, ten times or more. V gene TRBV7-9 combines with J gene TRBJ2-3; no reliable D call. V lost 3 bases and J lost 0, with 16 bases in between. This CDR3 is 17 amino acids long. The germline V gene encodes CDR1 SEHNR and CDR2 FQNEAQ (reference sequence). CDR3 DNA: TGTGCCAGCAGCTTCCCCGGGCAGACACCTAGCACAGATACGCAGTATTTT. Protein sequence: CASSFPGQTPSTDTQYF.

V is TRBV5-1 and J is TRBJ2-2; the D gene is possibly TRBD1 (5 bases). The germline V and J ends were trimmed by 1 base and 9 bases, with 13 bases remaining between them. Germline V lookup: CDR1 SGHRS, CDR2 YFSETQ. This CDR3 has 14 amino acids. The DNA for the CDR3 is TGCGCCAGCAGCTTGATGTCAGGGTCCCGGGAGCTGTTTTTT. Encoded protein: CASSLMSGSRELFF.

The V call is TRBV28, the J call TRBJ2-1, with 7 bases that match TRBD1. The germline gives CDR1 MDHEN, CDR2 SYDVKM. The ends lost 2 bases at V and 1 base at J; junction bases unmatched: 8. The CDR3 extends over 17 amino acids. The CDR3 DNA sequence: TGTGCCAGCAGTTTAGATTATCGGGACAGATCCTACAATGAGCAGTTCTTC. As protein: CASSLDYRDRSYNEQFF. The variable domain in full, with the rest retrieved from reference TRBV28 and TRBJ2-1, is DVKVTQSSRYLVKRTGEKVFLECVQDMDHENMFWYRQDPGLGLRLIYFSYDVKMKEKGDIPEGYSVSREKKERFSLILESASTNQTSMYLCASSLDYRDRSYNEQFFGPGTRLTVL.

The chain recombines TRBV14 with TRBJ2-1; tentative D call: TRBD2 (6 bases). The CDR3 sequence is 13 residues long. Germline V gene data show CDR1 as SGHDN and CDR2 as FVKESK. Trimming removed 8 bases from V and 8 bases from J, with 16 bases in between. CDR3 sequence: CASDAGLWDEQFF. CDR3 coding DNA: TGTGCCAGCGACGCGGGACTTTGGGATGAGCAGTTCTTC.

The chain has TRBV4-2 and TRBJ1-5, with D possibly being TRBD1 (5 bases). V was shortened by 1 base and J by 5 bases, with 18 bases between the two germline ends. CDR1 is LGHNA and CDR2 is YNFKEQ in the germline V gene. This CDR3 has 17 residues. DNA for the CDR3: TGTGCCAGCAGCCAAGTTTCGCAGGGTCAAATCGATCAGCCCCAGCATTTT. Its protein product is CASSQVSQGQIDQPQHF.

The chain has TRBV10-3 and TRBJ2-3, with 13 bases identical to TRBD2. V trimming: 5 bases; J trimming: 4 bases; junction bases outside the gene matches: 12. The germline CDR1 and CDR2 sequences are ENHRY and SYGVKD. The CDR3 loop spans 18 amino acids. This chain's CDR3 is CAISSGLAGTPAADTQYF. The CDR3 nucleotides read TGTGCCATCAGTTCGGGACTAGCGGGGACCCCGGCAGCAGATACGCAGTATTTT.

The chain links TRBV27 to TRBJ2-1; the match to TRBD1 covers 9 bases. From germline, CDR1 is MNHEY and CDR2 SMNVEV (reference sequence). There are 14 residues in the CDR3. J was trimmed by 5 bases and V by 6 bases; bases with no gene match: 5. The CDR3 DNA follows: TGTGCCAGCAGCCAACAGGGGGCCCACAATGAGCAGTTCTTC. Its translation: CASSQQGAHNEQFF.

This clonotype was observed many times. V is TRBV18 and J is TRBJ1-6; the match to TRBD1 covers 7 bases. The CDR3 loop spans 16 amino acids. V was clipped by 5 bases and J by 5 bases; unmatched bases: 9. Germline loops: CDR1 KGHSH, CDR2 LQKENI. The CDR3 region has the DNA TGTGCCAGCTCAGTACAGGGGTTCCCGAATAATTCACCCCTCCACTTT. Translating it yields CASSVQGFPNNSPLHF.

This clonotype occurred many times. The chain couples TRBV28 to TRBJ2-7; 7 positions match TRBD1. The V gene's germline CDR1 is MDHEN and CDR2 SYDVKM. This CDR3 region has 13 residues. V lost 4 bases and J lost 7; bases outside the gene matches: 7. The CDR3 nucleotides read TGTGCCAGCAGTTCCTGGGACAGTGAAGAGCAGTACTTC. Its translation is CASSSWDSEEQYF. Variable domain in full (rest from reference TRBV28 and TRBJ2-7): DVKVTQSSRYLVKRTGEKVFLECVQDMDHENMFWYRQDPGLGLRLIYFSYDVKMKEKGDIPEGYSVSREKKERFSLILESASTNQTSMYLCASSSWDSEEQYFGPGTRLTVT.

This clonotype was seen at least ten times. This sequence joins TRBV6-5 and TRBJ2-1; D is ambiguous. The CDR3 has 13 amino acids. V was shortened by 0 bases and J by 8 bases, with 8 bases between the two germline ends. Germline V gene lookup returns CDR1 MNHEY and CDR2 SVGAGI. CDR3 sequence reads: CASSYSIQDEQFF. The CDR3 DNA sequence: TGTGCCAGCAGTTACTCGATACAAGATGAGCAGTTCTTC.

Many counts were recorded for this clonotype. This chain connects TRBV11-1 to TRBJ1-2, with D possibly matching TRBD1 (5 bases). CDR3 length equals 13 residues. V lost 2 bases and J 5 bases, leaving 9 bases between the germline ends. Per germline, CDR1 SGHAT and CDR2 FQDESV (reference sequence). CDR3 bases: TGTGCCAGCAGCTTATCAGGGTTATATGGCTACACCTTC. It translates to CASSLSGLYGYTF.

This clonotype was counted between two and nine times. V and J are TRBV3-1 and TRBJ2-5; D possibly corresponds to TRBD2 (6 bases). V was trimmed by 3 bases and J by 5 bases, leaving 10 bases between them. Germline V gives CDR1 LGHDT, CDR2 YNNKEL (reference sequence). This CDR3 is 13 amino acids long. CDR3 sequence: CASSQRGVETQYF. DNA of the CDR3: TGTGCCAGCAGCCAGCGCGGGGTGGAGACCCAGTACTTC.